The 14 T cell receptor beta chains presented below share a single source sample, sequenced in a study of shared T cell receptors in the human thymus. The method was immunoSEQ multiplex PCR; TCRdb's version includes in-frame clones alone and lacks a portion of them. The sample shows about 660,000 clones, more than 75% of them seen only once. The data also belong to a second study, concerning human thymus T cells.

Sequences were obtained from thymocytes. The source of these receptors is a boy under three years old with a congenital heart defect.

The chain carries TRBV5-6 and TRBJ1-5; a possible D gene is TRBD1 (5 bases). The germline gives CDR1 SGHDT, CDR2 YYEEEE. The CDR3 is 14 amino acids. The V end was cut by 4 bases, the J end by 5 bases, with 13 bases between. The CDR3 DNA sequence: TGTGCCAGCAGCGGCGGGGGAGGGTATCAGCCCCAGCATTTT. It is translated as CASSGGGGYQPQHF.

This chain connects TRBV4-3 to TRBJ1-1; weak D call: TRBD1 (5 bases). The germline V gene has CDR1 LGHNA and CDR2 YSLEER. V lost 0 bases, J lost 8 bases, and 13 bases lay in between. The CDR3 covers 14 residues. The CDR3 is CASSQDLWQGEAFF. In DNA form, the CDR3 reads TGCGCCAGCAGCCAAGATCTATGGCAGGGAGAAGCTTTCTTT.

The chain employs TRBV5-4 and TRBJ1-1; 8 nucleotides match TRBD1. From germline, CDR1 is SGHNT and CDR2 YYREEE (reference sequence). Unmatched junction bases numbered 3, after V lost 0 bases and J lost 2 bases. The CDR3 is 15 residues long. The CDR3 DNA reads TGTGCCAGCAGCTTGGGGGACAGGTCCAACACTGAAGCTTTCTTT. Translating gives CASSLGDRSNTEAFF.

The J gene is TRBJ2-7, the V gene TRBV18, with 8 bases fitting TRBD2. V dropped 1 base and J dropped 1; count of bases not matched to a gene: 6. Germline lookup yields CDR1 KGHSH and CDR2 LQKENI. The CDR3 length is 16 residues. CDR3 amino acids: CASSPHPGTSSYEQYF. The CDR3 nucleotides read TGTGCCAGCTCACCACACCCCGGGACTAGTTCCTACGAGCAGTACTTC. The full variable domain, in which reference TRBV18 and TRBJ2-7 provide the parts outside the CDR3, is NAGVMQNPRHLVRRRGQEARLRCSPMKGHSHVYWYRQLPEEGLKFMVYLQKENIIDESGMPKERFSAEFPKEGPSILRIQQVVRGDSAAYFCASSPHPGTSSYEQYFGPGTRLTVT.

This clone showed up just once. V is TRBV29-1 and J is TRBJ2-1, with TRBD2 identical over 7 bases. This CDR3 is 14 amino acids long. J lost 0 bases, V lost 8 bases, and 7 bases had no gene match. Germline CDR1 reads SQVTM; CDR2 reads ANQGSEA. CDR3 coding DNA: TGCAGCACGGAGACTAGCCGCTCCTACAATGAGCAGTTCTTC. Translation: CSTETSRSYNEQFF.

The chain joins TRBV5-6 to TRBJ2-3; TRBD2 matches at 8 bases. Germline loops: CDR1 SGHDT, CDR2 YYEEEE. The CDR3 has 14 amino acids. After removal of 2 bases from V and 8 bases from J, the junction contained 7 bases not matched to a gene. In nucleotides, the CDR3 is TGTGCCAGCAGCTTCCAGGCCCTAGCGGGTACGCAGTATTTT. It translates to CASSFQALAGTQYF. The full variable domain, its missing parts supplied by reference TRBV5-6 and TRBJ2-3, is DAGVTQSPTHLIKTRGQQVTLRCSPKSGHDTVSWYQQALGQGPQFIFQYYEEEERQRGNFPDRFSGHQFPNYSSELNVNALLLGDSALYLCASSFQALAGTQYFGPGTRLTVL.

V and J are TRBV4-3 and TRBJ2-1; the match to TRBD2 covers 8 bases. The CDR3 length is 17 residues. Germline values: CDR1 LGHNA, CDR2 YSLEER. Losses at the gene ends were 0 bases for V and 10 bases for J; bases not matched to a gene: 14. DNA of the CDR3: TGCGCCAGCAGCCAAGATCGTGGCGGGAGGACGGGTGGGGAGCAGTTCTTC. It translates to CASSQDRGGRTGGEQFF.

In its sample, this clone was seen once. The chain employs TRBV10-3 and TRBJ2-7; D is uncertain. The V and J ends lost 3 bases and 3 bases respectively, with 12 bases between them. The germline V gene has CDR1 ENHRY and CDR2 SYGVKD. The CDR3 totals 14 residues. The CDR3 here is CAISDEMKSYEQYF. The CDR3 DNA sequence: TGTGCCATCAGTGATGAGATGAAGAGCTACGAGCAGTACTTC.

The rearrangement links TRBV5-6 to TRBJ2-3; 15 bases fit TRBD2. CDR3 length equals 19 residues. With 5 bases clipped from V and 0 bases from J, the junction kept 10 bases outside the gene matches. CDR1 is SGHDT, CDR2 YYEEEE, per germline. The CDR3 spells CASRTGLAGGPSSTDTQYF. The CDR3 DNA reads TGTGCCAGCAGGACTGGACTAGCGGGAGGGCCCTCTAGCACAGATACGCAGTATTTT.

The gene calls are TRBV7-2 and TRBJ2-3, with D uncertain. Trimming removed 7 bases from V and 4 bases from J, with 21 bases in between. The CDR3 contains 16 residues. Germline V gene data show CDR1 as SGHTA and CDR2 as FQGNSA. The CDR3 here is CASTAAAPGSADTQYF. As DNA, the CDR3 is TGTGCCAGCACCGCGGCGGCACCCGGGTCGGCAGATACGCAGTATTTT. Full variable domain (remainder filled in from reference TRBV7-2 and TRBJ2-3): GAGVSQSPSNKVTEKGKDVELRCDPISGHTALYWYRQSLGQGLEFLIYFQGNSAPDKSGLPSDRFSAERTGGSVSTLTIQRTQQEDSAVYLCASTAAAPGSADTQYFGPGTRLTVL.

This chain uses TRBV28 with TRBJ2-2, with D perhaps TRBD2 (7 bases). There are 18 residues in the CDR3. V was clipped by 5 bases and J by 3 bases, with 22 bases between them. Germline lookup yields CDR1 MDHEN and CDR2 SYDVKM. This CDR3 reads CASSTSVAGAGYTGELFF. As DNA, the CDR3 is TGTGCCAGCAGTACCTCGGTGGCGGGGGCAGGATACACCGGGGAGCTGTTTTTT.

This clone was seen a handful of times. The V and J genes are TRBV1 and TRBJ1-5. TRBV1 is deemed a pseudogene. The CDR3 is made up of 18 amino acids. The CDR3 loop reads CTSSQPPTGSRGNQPQHF. The CDR3 nucleotides read TGCACCAGCAGCCAACCCCCGACCGGGAGCCGCGGCAATCAGCCCCAGCATTTT.

Only a few counts were recorded for this clone. The rearrangement uses TRBV5-4 and TRBJ2-7, with 7 bases identical to TRBD2. The germline gives CDR1 SGHNT, CDR2 YYREEE (reference sequence). After removal of 1 base from V and 5 bases from J, the junction contained 6 bases not matched to a gene. This CDR3 has 14 amino acids. CDR3: CASSLSGTGNEQYF. As DNA, the CDR3 is TGTGCCAGCAGCTTGAGCGGGACGGGTAACGAGCAGTACTTC.

The chain has TRBV9 and TRBJ1-2; D is undetermined. The CDR3 contains 15 residues. Per germline, CDR1 SGDLS and CDR2 YYNGEE. V gave up 3 bases and J gave up 1 base, with 13 bases separating them. CDR3 protein: CASSGPWRVNYGYTF. The CDR3 DNA reads as TGTGCCAGCAGCGGACCTTGGAGGGTTAACTATGGCTACACCTTC.